This TCR beta chain was recovered during a study of blood T cell repertoires in COVID-19. Study-level information: COVID-19 samples, acute and convalescent, were from the United States, Italy and Spain. PBMCs, B-cell-depleted T cells, or T cells provided the cDNA or gDNA that made up the material.

In the original workflow: Scientists estimated how many nucleated cells there were by amplifying reference gene primers. Profiled with immunoSEQ multiplex PCR; TCRdb holds only in-frame clones, not every one. V, J and clone size are those of that table, while D and trimming were read from the DNA. The sample records about 70,000 clones, 70% to 90% being singletons. Of note for this clone: The junction shows a germline mismatch at one end, possibly a read error.

Looked up from germline, CDR1 is SSHAT and CDR2 is FNYEAQ (reference sequence). The CDR3 is 15 residues long. The chain joins TRBV7-7 to TRBJ2-3; 10 nucleotides align to TRBD2. The sample was peripheral blood. The origin of this receptor is a human donor in a cohort sampled during active COVID-19. CDR3 sequence reads: CASSRLAGLTDTQYF. CDR3 nucleotide sequence: TGTGCTAGCAGCCGACTAGCGGGCCTCACAGATACGCAGTATTTT. Filled out from reference TRBV7-7 and TRBJ2-3, the complete variable domain reads GAGVSQSPRYKVTKRGQDVTLRCDPISSHATLYWYQQALGQGPEFLTYFNYEAQPDKSGLPSDRFSAERPEGSISTLTIQRTEQRDSAMYRCASSRLAGLTDTQYFGPGTRLTVL.